This TCR beta chain was documented in a study of blood T cell repertoires in COVID-19 (dated by TCRdb to 2019 to 2021). With regard to the full study: Collaborator samples came from the United States, Italy and Spain and covered acute and convalescent phases of COVID-19. The samples were drawn from two sources: the first 160 participants of the ongoing ImmuneRACE study, and fewer than 1,500 subjects contributed by 6 global collaborators. Subjects who had been exposed to COVID-19, were actively infected with it, or had recovered from it provided the deeply sampled blood TCRbeta repertoires that made up the dataset. Nearly every sample came with metadata listing a de-identified subject ID, COVID-19 status, age in years and sex. Where available, HLA class I and class II types were taken from metadata supplied by the sample provider and were not determined by assay-based typing. The prospective study material was composed of cDNA or gDNA derived from T cells, B-cell-depleted T cells, or PBMCs. A freely available public database, intended as a resource for researchers studying the immune response to SARS-CoV-2, is where the repertoires were released. Overall results and qualifications from the work: Clinical and demographic metadata were provided uncurated, with the amount varying by source and participant.

The germline V gene (reference sequence) yields LNHDA for CDR1 and SQIVND for CDR2. The CDR3 contains 13 residues, cysteine and phenylalanine counted. Kept here is only the CDR3 DNA, which spans 39 bases and is read in frame from base 1. Cut back by 3 bases and 9 bases, the V and J ends lie 14 bases apart. TCRbeta CDR3 regions were amplified from genomic DNA by means of the immunoSEQ Assay, a bias-controlled multiplex PCR. Concerning the study's data processing: The number of nucleated cells in each sample was estimated by amplification of reference gene primers within the assay. To quantify the absolute abundance of each unique TCRbeta CDR3 rearrangement, sequence reads were collapsed and filtered. For each sample, productive Simpson clonality was calculated by taking the square root of Simpson's diversity index across productive rearrangements. TCRdb's version of the immuneACCESS table is confined to in-frame rearrangements and falls short of the full clone set. An unresolved V gene accounts for under half of the shortfall where checked; the remainder is of unknown origin. V, J and clone size derive from that table, while D and trimming were established from the DNA sequence. This sample lists 250,000 to 400,000 clones; roughly 84% were detected once. 1% of the sample rests with the top ten.

Whole blood was collected in K2EDTA tubes by collaborating institutions according to the institutions' own protocols. For TCRbeta analysis, collaborators shipped samples as frozen whole blood, isolated PBMCs, or DNA extracted from either of those sample types. This clone was seen a handful of times. No antigen is known for it. No much larger clone is present one base from it, and per-base qualities are unavailable. Material for sequencing was peripheral blood. This receptor chain uses TRBV19 and TRBJ1-2; the D gene is perhaps TRBD1, on 6 matching bases. The sequence was collected from a man between 50 and 59 years old with active or convalescent COVID-19. CDR3 region: CASSMTEGVSYTF. The DNA is TGTGCCAGTAGTATGACCGAGGGGGTAAGCTACACCTTC. Extended through the reference TRBV19 and TRBJ1-2 proteins, this CDR3 yields the full variable domain: DGGITQSPKYLFRKEGQNVTLSCEQNLNHDAMYWYRQDPGQGLRLIYYSQIVNDFQKGDIAEGYSVSREKKESFPLTVTSAQKNPTAFYLCASSMTEGVSYTFGSGTRLTVV.